Many counts were recorded for the clone carrying this T cell receptor beta chain. What it binds is unknown. The data stem from a study of blood T cells in healthy people across ages. Across the study: The capture of about one barcoded beta molecule per two T cells was achieved by template switching.

Through a sample-barcoded 5' primer and a J-beta primer mix, a second PCR was run for roughly 6 to 11 cycles. TCRdb re-analysed the 5' RACE reads in MiXCR, keeping a single row per CDR3 protein. The top ten hold 15% to 20% of the sample, which has about 780,000 distinct CDR3 sequences, about half seen once. Study-wide points: Strong correlation linked observed beta diversity and percent naive T cells.

CDR3 size: 16 residues. Trimming removed 4 bases from V and 0 bases from J, with 14 bases in between. The germline CDR1 and CDR2 sequences are KGHSH and LQKENI. Sequenced sample: blood. This chain connects TRBV18 to TRBJ2-3, with TRBD1 as a possible D gene (5 bases). This TCR was sampled from a man older than 75 in good health. The CDR3 bases are TGTGCCAGCTCACGGCCGACACAGGCTAGCACAGATACGCAGTATTTT. Protein product: CASSRPTQASTDTQYF.